The entry below gives a single T cell receptor (beta chain) sequence along with its context. The antigen it binds to is not known. One base away there is no much larger clone; base qualities are not given. Donors were 40 or so systemically healthy Caucasian individuals from Russia aged roughly 6 to 100 years. Ten milliliters of peripheral blood were drawn from each donor into EDTA-treated Vacutainer tubes. Ficoll-Paque density-gradient centrifugation was used to isolate PBMCs, with at least 6 million obtained per sample. Total RNA, at least 5 micrograms per sample, was extracted from PBMCs with Trizol reagent. For every donor, an aliquot of PBMCs went through flow cytometry to measure the percentages of naive CD45RAhigh/CD27high T cells. The record originates from a study of blood T cells in healthy people across ages (dated by TCRdb to about 2015). Some background on the complete study: Template switching captured roughly one uniquely barcoded TCR beta cDNA molecule per two T cells in model experiments. Donors were grouped into four age groups: young (average roughly 17 years), middle-aged (about 40), aged (around 62) and long-lived (82). Age-related changes in TCR beta repertoire diversity were measured in the study by deep sequencing normalized with unique cDNA molecular identifiers. The study analyzed two additional independent replicas of 1 million unique cDNA reads from the same blood draw for two donors, one aged 18 to 29 and one aged 80 or older. To avoid experimental bias, donors of different ages were randomly spread across the sequencing lanes. Findings and caveats that apply to the study as a whole: Observed TCR beta diversity per million T cells fell roughly linearly with age, and a significant reduction was already apparent by age roughly 40. Compared with the aged group, more naive CD4+ T cells, fewer expanded clones and increased TCR diversity were shown by the long-lived group, suggesting age selection. Conclusive comparison of naive and antigen-experienced compartments was prevented by the profiling of bulk unsorted PBMCs. There was a strong correlation between observed TCR beta diversity and the percentage of naive T cells measured by flow cytometry. Total diversity estimates from one million sequenced T cells were considered lower bounds and underestimates. The CMV infection status of donors was not known, potentially confounding age-related changes in expanded clonotypes.

Libraries were built with 5' RACE. TCRdb names Illumina HiSeq 2500 as the instrument used. The second PCR ran for about 7 to 11 cycles and used a J-beta primer mix along with a sample-barcoded 5' primer. A template-switch 5' adaptor carrying 12 random nucleotides introduced a unique molecular identifier onto each TCR beta cDNA molecule. Each sample yielded at least 2.5 million CDR3-containing paired-end reads. All of the RNA was converted into first-strand cDNA using the Mint cDNA synthesis kit, with a TRBC-specific oligonucleotide serving as the primer. All cDNA was treated with uracil-DNA glycosylase and then went through a first 18-cycle PCR with the universal primers M1SS and BC2_uni_R. The paper's processing steps were these. Each sample was normalized by randomly selecting 1 million high-quality reads, each carrying a distinct molecular identifier. Instead of being binned into consensus sequences, reads with shared molecular identifiers were discarded. CDR3 identification, clonotype clustering and error correction used MiTCR with a Q25 quality threshold and the strictest error-elimination algorithm. A nonparametric unseen species model with Euler transformation was used to estimate a lower bound on total TCR beta diversity. In TCRdb, the public reads were trimmed at Q25 with fastp and aligned with MiXCR, with productive beta chains retained. Identical CDR3 proteins give one entry, which carries the most common genes and DNA. These V and J calls rely on TCRdb rather than the paper's analysis. The sample contains 1,500,000 or so distinct CDR3 sequences, around 59% of them found a single time. The ten top clones hold about 6.3% of the sample.

Via the germline V gene (reference sequence), CDR1 is DFQATT and CDR2 SNEGSKA. Trimming leaves V shorter by 0 bases and J shorter by 4 bases, with the junction holding 12 bases beyond the gene matches. The CDR3 numbers 17 residues from cysteine through phenylalanine. The entry retains the CDR3 DNA only, 51 bases that are in frame from base 1. The chain is assembled from TRBV20-1 and TRBJ1-5; 7 middle bases align to TRBD1. Sequencing input: blood. The sequence derives from a man between 18 and 35 years old in good health. The CDR3 sequence is CSARDRARDSLNQPQHF. The nucleotide sequence is given as TGCAGTGCTAGAGATCGTGCAAGGGACAGCCTTAATCAGCCCCAGCATTTT.